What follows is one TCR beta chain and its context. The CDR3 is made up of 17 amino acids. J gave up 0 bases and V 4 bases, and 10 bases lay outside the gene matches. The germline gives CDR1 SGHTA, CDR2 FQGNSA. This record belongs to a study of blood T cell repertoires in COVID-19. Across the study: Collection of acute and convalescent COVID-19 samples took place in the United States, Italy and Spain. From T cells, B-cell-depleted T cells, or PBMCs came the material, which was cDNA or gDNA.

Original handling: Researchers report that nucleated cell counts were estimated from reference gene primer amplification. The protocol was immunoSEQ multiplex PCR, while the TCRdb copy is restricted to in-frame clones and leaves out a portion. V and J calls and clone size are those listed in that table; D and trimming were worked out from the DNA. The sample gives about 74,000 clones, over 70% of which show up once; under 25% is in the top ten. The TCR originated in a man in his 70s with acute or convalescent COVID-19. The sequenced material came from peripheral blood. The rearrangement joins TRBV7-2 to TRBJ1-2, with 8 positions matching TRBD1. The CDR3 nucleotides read TGTGCCAGCAGCTATGGGGGGACAGGAGCTACTAACTATGGCTACACCTTC. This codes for CASSYGGTGATNYGYTF.